This entry lists 19 T cell receptor beta chains sequenced from one sample in a study of cytomegalovirus exposure and HLA in healthy donors. Only in-frame clones appear in the TCRdb table, and some are missing; sequencing was by immunoSEQ multiplex PCR. Here the sample spans 150,000 to 200,000 clones, about four fifths being singletons. Sequenced sample: PBMCs. The source is a man aged 25 to 45 in good health and CMV-seropositive.

The CDR3 is CASSPRDRGETQYF. In DNA, the CDR3 is TGTGCCAGCAGCCCACGGGACAGGGGGGAGACCCAGTACTTC. V usage is TRBV7-2 and J usage is TRBJ2-5; 11 nucleotides agree with TRBD1. The junction had 4 bases not matched to a gene; V was cut back by 5 bases and J by 5 bases. The germline V gene encodes CDR1 SGHTA and CDR2 FQGNSA. The CDR3 is 14 residues long. Complete variable domain (other parts from reference TRBV7-2 and TRBJ2-5): GAGVSQSPSNKVTEKGKDVELRCDPISGHTALYWYRQSLGQGLEFLIYFQGNSAPDKSGLPSDRFSAERTGGSVSTLTIQRTQQEDSAVYLCASSPRDRGETQYFGPGTRLLVL.

The genes are TRBV30 and TRBJ1-2; TRBD1 aligns across 8 bases. Losses at the gene ends were 0 bases for V and 3 bases for J; bases not matched to a gene: 0. The CDR3 runs 13 residues. Germline V gene data show CDR1 as GTSNPN and CDR2 as SVGIG (reference sequence). The CDR3 here is CAWSVQGDYGYTF. The CDR3 bases are TGTGCCTGGAGTGTACAGGGGGACTATGGCTACACCTTC.

The rearrangement links TRBV4-2 to TRBJ2-3; 7 bases agree with TRBD2. Germline V gene lookup returns CDR1 LGHNA and CDR2 YNFKEQ. The CDR3 spans 14 residues. V trimming: 5 bases; J trimming: 3 bases; junction bases outside the gene matches: 5. CDR3 nucleotide sequence: TGTGCCAGCAGCAGGACGGGGGGAACAGATACGCAGTATTTT. Its protein is CASSRTGGTDTQYF.

The chain employs TRBV6-1 and TRBJ2-7; D not resolved. The germline V gene encodes CDR1 MNHNS and CDR2 SASEGT. The CDR3 runs to 13 residues. V lost 5 bases and J lost 2, with 10 bases in between. The CDR3: CASSSRRTYEQYF. Written as DNA, the CDR3 is TGTGCCAGCAGTTCCCGGAGAACCTACGAGCAGTACTTC.

The V gene is TRBV13, the J gene TRBJ1-4; no reliable D call. The germline gives CDR1 PRHDT, CDR2 FYEKMQ (reference sequence). The CDR3 runs 14 residues. The V end was cut by 3 bases, the J end by 3 bases, with 8 bases between. Here the CDR3 DNA reads TGTGCCAGCAGCTTCCGACAACCTAATGAAAAACTGTTTTTT. Residues: CASSFRQPNEKLFF.

This chain joins TRBV9 and TRBJ2-7; TRBD2 aligns across 7 bases. The CDR3 extends over 15 amino acids. V dropped 0 bases and J dropped 2; count of bases not matched to a gene: 5. Germline V gene sequence: CDR1 SGDLS, CDR2 YYNGEE. The CDR3 region is CASSVAGGGTYEQYF. In DNA form, the CDR3 reads TGTGCCAGCAGCGTAGCGGGGGGAGGGACCTACGAGCAGTACTTC. Based on the CDR3 plus reference TRBV9 and TRBJ2-7, the full variable domain is DSGVTQTPKHLITATGQRVTLRCSPRSGDLSVYWYQQSLDQGLQFLIQYYNGEERAKGNILERFSAQQFPDLHSELNLSSLELGDSALYFCASSVAGGGTYEQYFGPGTRLTVT.

A few counts support this clone. The chain recombines TRBV5-6 with TRBJ2-5; D is undetermined. Trimming took 1 base from V and 4 from J, leaving 5 bases between them. The CDR3 covers 12 residues. Looked up from germline, CDR1 is SGHDT and CDR2 is YYEEEE. CDR3 DNA sequence: TGTGCCAGCAGCTTGTACAGAGAGACCCAGTACTTC. This sequence encodes CASSLYRETQYF.

This clone was observed a handful of times. The genes are TRBV30 and TRBJ1-5; D not resolved. V dropped 0 bases and J dropped 1 base, with 13 bases sitting between them. This CDR3 comprises 16 residues. The germline gives CDR1 GTSNPN, CDR2 SVGIG (reference sequence). The CDR3 loop is CAWSVPEGSSNQPQHF. CDR3 nucleotide sequence: TGTGCCTGGAGTGTACCCGAGGGCTCCAGCAATCAGCCCCAGCATTTT.

The genes are TRBV4-3 and TRBJ1-6; TRBD1 aligns across 7 bases. The CDR3 extends over 14 amino acids. Unmatched junction bases numbered 4, after V lost 4 bases and J lost 7 bases. Germline-derived CDR1 and CDR2 are LGHNA and YSLEER. CDR3 in DNA: TGCGCCAGCAGCCCTACAGGGGACAATTCACCCCTCCACTTT. Translation gives CASSPTGDNSPLHF.

This clone was seen a few times. The rearrangement uses TRBV30 and TRBJ1-2; D not resolved. The germline V gene has CDR1 GTSNPN and CDR2 SVGIG (reference sequence). V lost 0 bases and J lost 8, with 10 bases in between. There are 12 residues in the CDR3. The CDR3 nucleotides are TGTGCCTGGAGTGTCGGGATTGCGGGCTACACCTTC. Its translation is CAWSVGIAGYTF.

This clone was observed once. The chain uses TRBV28 and TRBJ1-3; 11 positions match TRBD1. V shed 4 bases, J shed 4 bases, and the junction held 3 bases outside the gene matches. This CDR3 contains 15 residues. Germline values: CDR1 MDHEN, CDR2 SYDVKM. The CDR3, as DNA: TGTGCCAGCAGTTCATGGGACAGGGGGGGAAACACCATATATTTT. It is translated as CASSSWDRGGNTIYF.

The genes are TRBV6-6 and TRBJ1-1, with 9 nucleotides matching TRBD1. CDR3 size: 12 residues. Germline V gives CDR1 MNHNY, CDR2 SVGAGI (reference sequence). The ends lost 5 bases at V and 9 bases at J; junction bases unmatched: 4. In DNA, the CDR3 is TGTGCCAGCAGTACCGGACAGGGGAAAGCTTTCTTT. Its protein product is CASSTGQGKAFF.

The rearrangement links TRBV6-1 to TRBJ2-1; D gene ambiguous. In germline, CDR1 is MNHNS, CDR2 SASEGT. Between the trimmed V and J ends, which lost 2 bases and 6 bases, there was a span of 14 bases. The CDR3 spans 15 residues. CDR3 amino acids: CASSESRLSLNEQFF. The CDR3 coding sequence is TGTGCCAGCAGTGAATCTAGGTTAAGTCTCAATGAGCAGTTCTTC.

The chain has TRBV18 and TRBJ1-3; 7 bases are shared with TRBD1. CDR3 length: 18 amino acids. CDR1 KGHSH and CDR2 LQKENI come from the germline V gene. With 4 bases clipped from V and 4 bases from J, the junction kept 16 bases outside the gene matches. The CDR3 nucleotides read TGTGCCAGCTCACAGCTAACAGGGGCCATGTCGGGAGGAAACACCATATATTTT. Translating it yields CASSQLTGAMSGGNTIYF.

This clone turned up a few times. This CDR3 is CASSSQRLSEQYF. The CDR3 nucleotides read TGTGCCAGCAGCTCCCAGCGACTATCCGAGCAGTACTTC. This chain links TRBV7-9 with TRBJ2-7, with D tentatively TRBD2 (5 bases). V lost 4 bases and J 6 bases, leaving 13 bases between the germline ends. Germline V gene lookup returns CDR1 SEHNR and CDR2 FQNEAQ (reference sequence). The CDR3 runs to 13 residues.

The chain joins TRBV18 to TRBJ2-1; the match to TRBD2 covers 8 bases. CDR1 and CDR2 (germline): KGHSH, LQKENI. V lost 2 bases and J lost 4; bases outside the gene matches: 1. The CDR3 is 14 residues long. The CDR3 region has the DNA TGTGCCAGCTCACCAACTAGCGGATACAATGAGCAGTTCTTC. This encodes CASSPTSGYNEQFF.

The genes are TRBV12-5 and TRBJ1-2; D is unresolved. The CDR3 runs 12 residues. Per the germline V gene, CDR1 is LGHNT and CDR2 is FRNRAP. V dropped 0 bases and J dropped 4 bases, with 3 bases sitting between them. The CDR3 bases are TGTGCTAGTGGTTTGGTCGGCTATGGCTACACCTTC. It yields the protein CASGLVGYGYTF.

The rearrangement links TRBV9 to TRBJ2-7, with D possibly matching TRBD2 (6 bases). V was cut by 0 bases and J by 3 bases, with 13 bases left in between. Per germline, CDR1 SGDLS and CDR2 YYNGEE. This CDR3 spans 15 amino acids. CDR3 DNA sequence: TGTGCCAGCAGCGTAGGCGGGGATTCCGGCTACGAGCAGTACTTC. Amino acid sequence: CASSVGGDSGYEQYF.

This clone has more than one count but fewer than ten. The chain combines TRBV15 with TRBJ1-3, with D perhaps matching TRBD1 (6 bases). This CDR3 has 18 amino acids. Deletions cut 0 bases from V and 1 base from J, with 16 bases between. Germline lookup yields CDR1 LNHNV and CDR2 YYDKDF (reference sequence). This CDR3 reads CATSRDFGEDRSGNTIYF. The CDR3, as DNA: TGTGCCACCAGCAGAGATTTTGGCGAAGACAGGTCTGGAAACACCATATATTTT.